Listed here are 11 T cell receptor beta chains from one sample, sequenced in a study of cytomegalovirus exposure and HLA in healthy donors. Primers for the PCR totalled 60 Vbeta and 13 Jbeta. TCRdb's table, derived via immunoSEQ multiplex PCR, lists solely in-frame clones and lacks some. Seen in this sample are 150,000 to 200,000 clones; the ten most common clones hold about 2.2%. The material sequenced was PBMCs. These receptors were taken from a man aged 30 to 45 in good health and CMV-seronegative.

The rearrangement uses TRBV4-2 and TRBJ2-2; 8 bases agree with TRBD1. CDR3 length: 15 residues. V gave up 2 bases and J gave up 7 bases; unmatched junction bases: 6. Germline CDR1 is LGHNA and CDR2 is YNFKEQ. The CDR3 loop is CASSQPSGTGGELFF. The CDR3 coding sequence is TGTGCCAGCAGCCAACCTTCCGGGACAGGCGGGGAGCTGTTTTTT.

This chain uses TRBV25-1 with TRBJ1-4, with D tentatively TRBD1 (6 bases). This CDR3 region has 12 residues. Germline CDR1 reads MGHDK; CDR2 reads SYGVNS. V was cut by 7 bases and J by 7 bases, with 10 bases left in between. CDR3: CASNLRGEKLFF. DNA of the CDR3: TGTGCCAGCAATCTCAGGGGTGAAAAACTGTTTTTT.

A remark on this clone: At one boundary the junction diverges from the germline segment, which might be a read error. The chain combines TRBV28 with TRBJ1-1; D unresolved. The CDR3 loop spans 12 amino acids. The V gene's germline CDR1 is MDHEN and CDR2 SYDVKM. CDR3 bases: TGTGCCACCAGTCGAGTGAACACTGAAGCTTTCTTT. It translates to CATSRVNTEAFF.

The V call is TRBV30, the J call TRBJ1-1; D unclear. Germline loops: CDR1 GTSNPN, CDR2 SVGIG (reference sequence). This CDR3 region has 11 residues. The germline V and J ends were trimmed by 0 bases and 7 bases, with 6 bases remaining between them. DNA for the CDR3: TGTGCCTGGAGTGTTAACTATGAAGCTTTCTTT. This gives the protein CAWSVNYEAFF.

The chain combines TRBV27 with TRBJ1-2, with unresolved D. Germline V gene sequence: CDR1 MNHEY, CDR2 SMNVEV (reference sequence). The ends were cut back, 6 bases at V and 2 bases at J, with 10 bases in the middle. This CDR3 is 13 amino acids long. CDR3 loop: CASSQHVNYGYTF. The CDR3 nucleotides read TGTGCCAGCAGCCAACACGTAAACTATGGCTACACCTTC.

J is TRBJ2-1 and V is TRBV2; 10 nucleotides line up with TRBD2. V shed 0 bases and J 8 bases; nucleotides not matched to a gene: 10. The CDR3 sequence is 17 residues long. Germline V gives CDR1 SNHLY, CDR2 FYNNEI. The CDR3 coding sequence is TGTGCCAGCAGTGAAGCATCGTCAGCGGGAGGGAGGTATGAGCAGTTCTTC. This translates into CASSEASSAGGRYEQFF.

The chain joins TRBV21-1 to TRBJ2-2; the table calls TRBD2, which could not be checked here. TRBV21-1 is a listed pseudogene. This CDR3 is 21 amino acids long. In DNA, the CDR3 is TGTGCCAGCAGCAAATTGGTACTAGCGGGAGAAGACGAGAGAAACACCGGGGAGCTGTTTTTT. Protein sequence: CASSKLVLAGEDERNTGELFF.

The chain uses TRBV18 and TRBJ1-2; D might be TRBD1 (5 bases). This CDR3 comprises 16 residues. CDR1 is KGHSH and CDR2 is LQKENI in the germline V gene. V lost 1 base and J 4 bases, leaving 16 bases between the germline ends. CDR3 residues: CASSPQEGKSSYGYTF. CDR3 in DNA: TGTGCCAGCTCACCACAGGAGGGGAAATCGTCCTATGGCTACACCTTC.

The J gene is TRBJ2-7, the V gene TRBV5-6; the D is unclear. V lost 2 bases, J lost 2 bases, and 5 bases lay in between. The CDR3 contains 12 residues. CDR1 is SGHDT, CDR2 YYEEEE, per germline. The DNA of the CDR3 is TGTGCCAGCAGCTTTTCGGCCTACGAGCAGTACTTC. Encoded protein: CASSFSAYEQYF.

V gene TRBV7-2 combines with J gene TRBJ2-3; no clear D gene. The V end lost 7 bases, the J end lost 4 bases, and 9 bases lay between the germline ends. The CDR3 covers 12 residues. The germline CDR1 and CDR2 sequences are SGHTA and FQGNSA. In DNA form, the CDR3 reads TGTGCCAGCACCACTTACCCAGATACGCAGTATTTT. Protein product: CASTTYPDTQYF.

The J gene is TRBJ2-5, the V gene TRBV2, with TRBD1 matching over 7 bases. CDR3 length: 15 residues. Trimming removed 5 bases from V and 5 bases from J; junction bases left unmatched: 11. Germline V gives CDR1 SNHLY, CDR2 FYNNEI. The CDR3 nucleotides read TGTGCCAGCAGTACGATCACAGGGGCCGGGGAGACCCAGTACTTC. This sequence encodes CASSTITGAGETQYF.